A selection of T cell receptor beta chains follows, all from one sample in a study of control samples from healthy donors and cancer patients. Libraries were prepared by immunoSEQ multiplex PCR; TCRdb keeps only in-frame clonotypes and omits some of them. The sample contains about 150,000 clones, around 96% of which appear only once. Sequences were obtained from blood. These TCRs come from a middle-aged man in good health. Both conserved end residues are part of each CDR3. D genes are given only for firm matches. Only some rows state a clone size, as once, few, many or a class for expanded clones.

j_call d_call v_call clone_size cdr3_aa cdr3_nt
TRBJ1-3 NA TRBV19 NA CASSSGSSGNTIYF TGTGCCAGTAGTAGCGGCAGCTCTGGAAACACCATATATTTT
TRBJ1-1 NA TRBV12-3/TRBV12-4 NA CASSSGFAEAFF TGTGCCAGCAGCTCAGGGTTCGCTGAAGCTTTCTTT
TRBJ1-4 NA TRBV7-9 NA CASSSNHGAEKLFF TGTGCCAGCAGCTCTAACCACGGGGCGGAAAAACTGTTTTTT
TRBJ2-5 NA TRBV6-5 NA CASSSQGWETQYF TGTGCCAGCAGTTCACAGGGATGGGAGACCCAGTACTTC
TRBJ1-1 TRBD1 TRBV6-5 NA CASTQQGAQTEAFF TGTGCCAGCACCCAACAGGGGGCGCAGACTGAAGCTTTCTTT
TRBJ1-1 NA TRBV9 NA CASSVGDYTEAFF TGTGCCAGCAGCGTAGGGGACTACACTGAAGCTTTCTTT
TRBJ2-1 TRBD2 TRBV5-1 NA CASRGTSSYNEQFF TGCGCCAGCAGAGGGACTAGCTCCTACAATGAGCAGTTCTTC
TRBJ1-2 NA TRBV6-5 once CASSYARQGVYGYTF TGTGCCAGCAGTTACGCCCGACAAGGGGTCTATGGCTACACCTTC
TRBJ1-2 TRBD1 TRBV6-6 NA CASSYPDRGPNYGYTF TGTGCCAGCAGTTACCCCGACAGGGGACCTAACTATGGCTACACCTTC
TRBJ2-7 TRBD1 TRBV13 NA CASSQGRGLVEQYF TGTGCCAGCAGCCAGGGAAGGGGGCTCGTCGAGCAGTACTTC
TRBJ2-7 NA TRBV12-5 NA CASGLFFEQYF TGTGCTAGTGGTTTGTTTTTCGAGCAGTACTTC
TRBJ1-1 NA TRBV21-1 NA CASSSGPRSRTEAFF TGTGCCAGCAGCTCAGGACCCCGATCGAGGACTGAAGCTTTCTTT
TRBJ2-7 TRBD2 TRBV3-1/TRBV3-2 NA CASSPERGVPFYEQYF TGTGCCAGCAGCCCGGAGCGGGGGGTTCCGTTCTACGAGCAGTACTTC
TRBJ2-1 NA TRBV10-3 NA CAISETGITYNEQFF TGTGCCATCAGTGAGACAGGGATAACCTACAATGAGCAGTTCTTC
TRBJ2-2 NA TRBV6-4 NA CASSDSRGGRIPTGELFF TGTGCCAGCAGTGACTCGAGGGGGGGACGGATTCCCACCGGGGAGCTGTTTTTT
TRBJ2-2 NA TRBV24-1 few CATSDLGGELFF TGTGCCACCAGTGATTTGGGCGGGGAGCTGTTTTTT
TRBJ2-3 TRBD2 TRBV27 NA CASSLRRGGPDTQYF TGTGCCAGCAGTTTACGGCGGGGGGGTCCAGATACGCAGTATTTT
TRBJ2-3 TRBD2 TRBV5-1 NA CASSRTSGGWESTDTQYF TGCGCCAGCAGCCGGACTAGCGGGGGGTGGGAATCAACAGATACGCAGTATTTT
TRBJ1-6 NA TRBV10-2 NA CASSERVGSGYSPLHF TGCGCCAGCAGTGAGAGAGTTGGGTCGGGATATTCACCCCTCCACTTT
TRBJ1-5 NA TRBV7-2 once CASSLGRFQPQHF TGTGCCAGCAGCTTAGGGAGGTTTCAGCCCCAGCATTTT
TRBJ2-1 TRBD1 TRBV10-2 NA CASSEGTGYYNEQFF TGCGCCAGCAGTGAAGGGACAGGCTACTACAATGAGCAGTTCTTC
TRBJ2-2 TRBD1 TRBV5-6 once CASSLGYRDRVDTGELFF TGTGCCAGCAGCTTGGGTTACCGGGACAGGGTCGACACCGGGGAGCTGTTTTTT
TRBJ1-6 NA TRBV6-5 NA CASSLEGRYSPLHF TGTGCCAGCAGCCTTGAGGGACGTTATTCACCCCTCCACTTT
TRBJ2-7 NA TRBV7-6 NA CASSLSGTNSYSYEQYF TGTGCCAGCAGCTTGTCCGGGACAAACTCTTACTCCTACGAGCAGTACTTC
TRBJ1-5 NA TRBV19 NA CASSFGAKPQHF TGTGCCAGTAGTTTCGGGGCGAAGCCCCAGCATTTT
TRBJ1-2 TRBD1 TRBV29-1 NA CSARTGGYDGYTF TGCAGCGCTCGGACAGGGGGGTACGATGGCTACACCTTC
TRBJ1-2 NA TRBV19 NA CASSREQPTNYGYTF TGTGCCAGTAGTAGGGAGCAACCGACTAACTATGGCTACACCTTC
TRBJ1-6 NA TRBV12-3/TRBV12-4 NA CASSYTDSPLHF TGTGCCAGCAGTTACACAGATTCACCCCTCCACTTT
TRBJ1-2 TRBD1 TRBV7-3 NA CASSSTGTGDYGYTF TGTGCCAGCAGCTCTACAGGGACAGGGGACTATGGCTACACCTTC
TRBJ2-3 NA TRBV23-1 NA CASSLSTTTDTQYF TGCGCCAGCAGTCTGTCGACAACGACGGATACGCAGTATTTT
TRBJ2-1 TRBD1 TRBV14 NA CASSQDWGTGGLNEQFF TGTGCCAGCAGCCAAGATTGGGGGACAGGGGGCCTTAATGAGCAGTTCTTC
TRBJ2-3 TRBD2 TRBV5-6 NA CASSLEWTSGDTQYF TGTGCCAGCAGCTTGGAGTGGACTAGTGGTGATACGCAGTATTTT
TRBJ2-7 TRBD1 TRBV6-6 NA CASSARDRGLYEQYF TGTGCCAGCAGCGCCCGGGACAGGGGGCTCTACGAGCAGTACTTC
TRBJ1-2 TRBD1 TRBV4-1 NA CASSQDPNASGQGPYGYTF TGCGCCAGCAGCCAAGACCCGAATGCGTCGGGACAGGGACCTTATGGCTACACCTTC
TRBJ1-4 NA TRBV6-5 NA CASSYSTAGVEKLFF TGTGCCAGCAGTTACTCTACCGCGGGAGTGGAAAAACTGTTTTTT
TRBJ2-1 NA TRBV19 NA CASSIGGYNEQFF TGTGCCAGTAGTATAGGTGGTTACAATGAGCAGTTCTTC
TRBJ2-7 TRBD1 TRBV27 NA CASRRTGSEEQYF TGTGCCAGCAGGCGGACAGGGTCGGAGGAGCAGTACTTC
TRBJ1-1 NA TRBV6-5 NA CASMVGRGEAFF TGTGCCAGCATGGTTGGGAGGGGTGAAGCTTTCTTT
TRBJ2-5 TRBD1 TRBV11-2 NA CASSLGVDRGRETQYF TGTGCCAGCAGTCTAGGGGTAGACAGGGGGCGGGAGACCCAGTACTTC
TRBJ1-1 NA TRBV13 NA CASSPRGNTEAFF TGTGCCAGCAGCCCTCGGGGGAACACTGAAGCTTTCTTT
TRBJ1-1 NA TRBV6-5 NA CASVWGPNTEAFF TGTGCCAGCGTTTGGGGACCGAACACTGAAGCTTTCTTT
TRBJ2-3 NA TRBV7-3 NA CASSLIPGDTQYF TGTGCCAGCAGCTTAATCCCAGGGGATACGCAGTATTTT
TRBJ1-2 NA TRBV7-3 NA CASSLTPSGNYGYTF TGTGCCAGCAGCTTAACCCCATCGGGAAACTATGGCTACACCTTC
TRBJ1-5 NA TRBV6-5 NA CASDGTNQPQHF TGTGCCAGCGATGGGACGAATCAGCCCCAGCATTTT
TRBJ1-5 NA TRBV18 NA CASSRGPVDQPQHF TGTGCCAGCTCGCGAGGACCCGTGGATCAGCCCCAGCATTTT
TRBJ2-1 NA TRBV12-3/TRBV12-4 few CASSSYNEQFF TGTGCCAGCAGTTCCTACAATGAGCAGTTCTTC
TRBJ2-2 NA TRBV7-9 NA CASSREQGGIAGELFF TGTGCCAGCAGCCGCGAGCAGGGGGGAATCGCCGGGGAGCTGTTTTTT
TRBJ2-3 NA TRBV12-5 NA CASEQGYTDTQYF TGTGCTAGTGAGCAGGGTTACACAGATACGCAGTATTTT
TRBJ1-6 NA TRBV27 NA CASSLSDTLGTNSPLHF TGTGCCAGCAGTTTATCCGACACCCTCGGGACAAATTCACCCCTCCACTTT
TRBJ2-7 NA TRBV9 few CASLLGGQYF TGTGCCAGCCTACTCGGAGGGCAGTACTTC
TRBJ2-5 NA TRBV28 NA CASSRALASREETQYF TGTGCCAGCAGTCGGGCCCTAGCGTCAAGGGAGGAGACCCAGTACTTC
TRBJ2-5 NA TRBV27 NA CASSSRARGKETQYF TGTGCCAGCAGTTCCCGTGCCAGGGGAAAAGAGACCCAGTACTTC
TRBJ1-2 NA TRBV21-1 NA CASSRVPGTNYGYTF TGTGCCAGCAGCAGAGTCCCAGGGACCAACTATGGCTACACCTTC
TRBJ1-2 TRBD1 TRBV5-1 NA CASSPTGDNYGYTF TGCGCCAGCAGCCCCACAGGGGACAACTATGGCTACACCTTC
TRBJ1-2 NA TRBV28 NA CASSPGTALYGYTF TGTGCCAGCAGCCCCGGGACGGCTCTCTATGGCTACACCTTC
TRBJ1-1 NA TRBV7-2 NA CASSLDEAVRAFF TGTGCCAGCAGCTTAGACGAGGCGGTGAGGGCTTTCTTT
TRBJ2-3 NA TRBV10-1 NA CASSPGQGGLDTQYF TGCGCCAGCAGCCCAGGGCAGGGAGGTCTAGATACGCAGTATTTT